The 26 T cell receptor beta chains reported below all come from one sample, sequenced in a study of T cell changes during pregnancy in multiple sclerosis. Profiled with immunoSEQ multiplex PCR; TCRdb holds only in-frame clones, not every one. The table includes approximately 33,000 clones, about 92% detected once. The sequenced sample was CD4+ T cells from peripheral blood mononuclear cells, obtained after pregnancy. The source of these receptors is a female donor with multiple sclerosis, enrolled in a pregnancy study.

The J gene is TRBJ1-2, the V gene TRBV6-5; 10 nucleotides align to TRBD1. The CDR3 spans 14 residues. Looked up from germline, CDR1 is MNHEY and CDR2 is SVGAGI. The trim removed 2 bases at V and 4 bases at J, leaving 1 base unmatched. The DNA of the CDR3 is TGTGCCAGCAGTTACCGGGACAGGGGCTATGGCTACACCTTC. Amino acids: CASSYRDRGYGYTF.

The chain carries TRBV10-2 and TRBJ1-1; a possible D gene is TRBD1 (6 bases). The CDR3 length is 14 residues. V dropped 4 bases and J dropped 0 bases, with 9 bases sitting between them. Looked up from germline, CDR1 is WSHSY and CDR2 is SAAADI. The CDR3 protein is CASSVQGLNTEAFF. In DNA, the CDR3 is TGCGCCAGCAGTGTTCAGGGGCTGAACACTGAAGCTTTCTTT.

The chain uses TRBV29-1 and TRBJ2-5, with 8 positions matching TRBD1. The CDR3 has 13 residues. Unmatched junction bases numbered 5, after V lost 6 bases and J lost 2 bases. Germline CDR1 SQVTM, CDR2 ANQGSEA. CDR3 nucleotide sequence: TGCAGCGTGGAGACAGGGGCGCAAGAGACCCAGTACTTC. Amino acid sequence: CSVETGAQETQYF. Full variable domain (missing parts from reference TRBV29-1 and TRBJ2-5): SAVISQKPSRDICQRGTSLTIQCQVDSQVTMMFWYRQQPGQSLTLIATANQGSEATYESGFVIDKFPISRPNLTFSTLTVSNMSPEDSSIYLCSVETGAQETQYFGPGTRLLVL.

V is TRBV5-1 and J is TRBJ2-7; TRBD2 matches at 11 bases. Per the germline V gene, CDR1 is SGHRS and CDR2 is YFSETQ. This CDR3 region has 19 residues. V lost 4 bases, J lost 9 bases, and 24 bases stayed unmatched. CDR3 amino acids: CASSPEGSLGTSGSTRQYF. CDR3 DNA: TGCGCCAGCAGCCCCGAGGGGAGTTTAGGGACTAGCGGTTCTACGAGGCAGTACTTC.

The chain couples TRBV2 to TRBJ2-5, with D possibly TRBD2 on 7 matching bases. The CDR3 runs to 15 residues. Trimming shortened V by 7 bases and J by 5 bases, and 20 bases separated the two germline ends. Germline V gene lookup returns CDR1 SNHLY and CDR2 FYNNEI. The CDR3 is CASTPWGGSQETQYF. The CDR3 bases are TGTGCCAGCACTCCCTGGGGGGGCAGTCAGGAGACCCAGTACTTC. Supplemented by reference TRBV2 and TRBJ2-5, the full variable domain reads EPEVTQTPSHQVTQMGQEVILRCVPISNHLYFYWYRQILGQKVEFLVSFYNNEISEKSEIFDDQFSVERPDGSNFTLKIRSTKLEDSAMYFCASTPWGGSQETQYFGPGTRLLVL.

The genes are TRBV12-5 and TRBJ1-5; D gene ambiguous. Trimming stripped 0 bases from V and 1 base from J, with 13 bases between. The CDR3 totals 17 residues. Germline assignment: CDR1 LGHNT and CDR2 FRNRAP. Here the CDR3 reads CASGLVLGGKSNQPQHF. The CDR3 DNA reads as TGTGCTAGTGGTTTGGTACTTGGAGGGAAGAGCAATCAGCCCCAGCATTTT.

V gene TRBV5-1 combines with J gene TRBJ2-1, with 8 bases identical to TRBD2. Germline V gives CDR1 SGHRS, CDR2 YFSETQ. The CDR3 runs 15 residues. J lost 10 bases, V lost 0 bases, and 9 bases had no gene match. In DNA form, the CDR3 reads TGCGCCAGCAGCTTGGAGGGACTAGGAGTTGGCGAGCAGTTCTTC. Protein sequence: CASSLEGLGVGEQFF.

This chain connects TRBV6-5 to TRBJ2-1; weak D call: TRBD1 (6 bases). The CDR3 totals 14 residues. The germline V gene has CDR1 MNHEY and CDR2 SVGAGI. V shed 0 bases and J shed 4 bases, with 7 bases lying between them. The CDR3 reads CASSYSDRYNEQFF. CDR3 DNA sequence: TGTGCCAGCAGTTACTCCGACAGGTACAATGAGCAGTTCTTC.

The CDR3: CASTLGGRVNQPQHF. CDR3 DNA sequence: TGTGCCAGTACCCTAGGGGGACGGGTCAATCAGCCCCAGCATTTT. The chain couples TRBV19 to TRBJ1-5, with D perhaps TRBD1 (6 bases). Germline values: CDR1 LNHDA, CDR2 SQIVND (reference sequence). Trimming removed 7 bases at V and 3 bases at J, with 16 bases between. The CDR3 covers 15 residues.

The chain couples TRBV5-1 to TRBJ1-1; no firm D call. Germline V CDR1 and CDR2: SGHRS, YFSETQ. Trimming pared 0 bases from V and 7 bases from J, leaving 10 bases between. The CDR3 has 13 amino acids. The CDR3, as DNA: TGCGCCAGCAGCTTGGGGGCTGACGGTGAAGCTTTCTTT. Amino acids: CASSLGADGEAFF.

This clone was counted a few times. J is TRBJ1-4 and V is TRBV10-3, with D perhaps TRBD1 (6 bases). The CDR3 sequence is 13 residues long. Trimming took off 8 bases at V and 5 bases at J, with 12 bases between the two ends. From germline, CDR1 is ENHRY and CDR2 SYGVKD. For the CDR3, the DNA is TGTGCCATCGCACGGACAGACAATGAAAAACTGTTTTTT. This encodes CAIARTDNEKLFF.

This clone showed up just a few times. The chain employs TRBV23-1 and TRBJ1-1; D is uncertain. TRBV23-1 is reported as an ORF; its role is uncertain. The CDR3 length is 14 residues. The V end lost 8 bases, the J end lost 1 base, and 14 bases lay between the germline ends. This CDR3 is CASATVVENTEAFF. CDR3 nucleotide sequence: TGCGCCAGCGCCACGGTCGTTGAGAACACTGAAGCTTTCTTT.

This chain joins TRBV6-1 and TRBJ1-2, with D tentatively TRBD1 (5 bases). Germline-derived CDR1 and CDR2 are MNHNS and SASEGT. This CDR3 region has 14 residues. V was shortened by 3 bases and J by 1 base, with 9 bases between the two germline ends. Here the CDR3 DNA reads TGTGCCAGCAGTGATCGGGGGGTTAACTATGGCTACACCTTC. This encodes CASSDRGVNYGYTF.

This chain connects TRBV4-1 to TRBJ2-2; 13 bases are shared with TRBD2. J was trimmed by 4 bases and V by 1 base; bases with no gene match: 6. The CDR3 length is 18 residues. Germline values: CDR1 MGHRA, CDR2 YSYEKL. In nucleotides, the CDR3 is TGCGCCAGCAGCCAAGCGGGACTAGCGGGGATCGGCACCGGGGAGCTGTTTTTT. It specifies CASSQAGLAGIGTGELFF.

The sample holds one count of this clone. The chain joins TRBV10-1 to TRBJ2-1; 11 positions match TRBD2. Germline CDR1 is WNHNN and CDR2 is SYGVQD (reference sequence). The CDR3 has 15 amino acids. V lost 3 bases, J lost 9 bases, and 7 bases stayed unmatched. As DNA, the CDR3 is TGCGCCAGCAGTGATCTACTAGCGGGAGAGGGTGAGCAGTTCTTC. It codes for CASSDLLAGEGEQFF.

The CDR3 DNA reads as TGTGCCAGCAGTTCCCCGGGACAGGGAACGTGGCGTGGCTACACCTTC. This encodes CASSSPGQGTWRGYTF. The gene calls are TRBV27 and TRBJ1-2, with TRBD1 identical over 9 bases. From germline, CDR1 is MNHEY and CDR2 SMNVEV (reference sequence). The CDR3 is made up of 16 amino acids. Germline trimming cut 4 bases from V and 7 bases from J; bases unmatched to any gene: 13.

The V gene is TRBV7-5, the J gene TRBJ1-2; TRBD1 is the table's D call and was not checked against the DNA. TRBV7-5 is recorded as a pseudogene. This CDR3 region has 13 residues. In DNA form, the CDR3 reads TGTGTCAGGAGGGGGCGCGCTAACTATGGCTACACCTTC. Protein: CVRRGRANYGYTF.

The CDR3 DNA follows: TGTGCCTGGAGTGTACTGGGGCCATCCTCTGGAAACACCATATATTTT. As protein: CAWSVLGPSSGNTIYF. The gene calls are TRBV30 and TRBJ1-3, with D possibly TRBD1 on 5 matching bases. The CDR3 extends over 16 amino acids. The germline V and J ends were trimmed by 0 bases and 0 bases, with 12 bases remaining between them. Germline V gene data show CDR1 as GTSNPN and CDR2 as SVGIG (reference sequence).

The genes are TRBV19 and TRBJ1-5; perhaps TRBD1 as D (6 bases). The CDR3 is made up of 13 amino acids. Germline assignment: CDR1 LNHDA and CDR2 SQIVND (reference sequence). V shed 5 bases and J shed 6 bases, with 11 bases lying between them. The CDR3 DNA reads TGTGCCAGTAGTGACAGGATCGGTCAGCCCCAGCATTTT. Protein sequence: CASSDRIGQPQHF.

The CDR3 here is CASSLVAGGGTGELFF. The CDR3 nucleotides read TGTGCCAGCAGCTTAGTGGCGGGGGGTGGCACCGGGGAGCTGTTTTTT. This sequence joins TRBV7-7 and TRBJ2-2; 8 bases align to TRBD2. The J segment lost 4 bases and the V segment lost 1 base, leaving 5 bases of the junction unmatched. The CDR3 covers 16 residues. Germline V gives CDR1 SSHAT, CDR2 FNYEAQ (reference sequence).

CDR3 sequence reads: CASSLARNSGTQYF. The DNA of the CDR3 is TGTGCCAGCAGCTTAGCTAGGAACAGCGGGACCCAGTACTTC. The rearrangement links TRBV7-8 to TRBJ2-5; possible D gene TRBD2, 5 bases. The CDR3 has 14 amino acids. Germline CDR1 reads SGHVS; CDR2 reads FQNEAQ. Trimming left V 0 bases short and J 7 bases short, with 12 bases between.

Here the CDR3 reads CASSQRGQDKETQYF. The CDR3 nucleotides read TGTGCCAGCAGCCAGCGTGGACAGGACAAAGAGACCCAGTACTTC. The chain couples TRBV5-4 to TRBJ2-5; 7 bases agree with TRBD1. Trimming cost V 4 bases and J 3 bases; bases outside gene matches: 9. Germline V gives CDR1 SGHNT, CDR2 YYREEE (reference sequence). The CDR3 totals 15 residues.

The chain's CDR3 is CASHARTEAFF. CDR3 DNA: TGTGCCAGCCACGCCCGGACAGAAGCTTTCTTT. The chain links TRBV27 to TRBJ1-1; D possibly corresponds to TRBD1 (5 bases). Per the germline V gene, CDR1 is MNHEY and CDR2 is SMNVEV (reference sequence). V lost 8 bases and J 8 bases, leaving 12 bases between the germline ends. CDR3 length: 11 amino acids.

This chain links TRBV7-9 with TRBJ1-1; no clear D gene. Between the trimmed V and J ends, which lost 7 bases and 6 bases, there was a span of 15 bases. This CDR3 region has 13 residues. Per the germline V gene, CDR1 is SEHNR and CDR2 is FQNEAQ (reference sequence). The CDR3 is CASISYPGAEAFF. In DNA form, the CDR3 reads TGTGCCAGCATCTCTTACCCCGGGGCTGAAGCTTTCTTT.

The genes are TRBV10-3 and TRBJ1-3, with D possibly TRBD1 on 6 matching bases. Germline V CDR1 and CDR2: ENHRY, SYGVKD. The CDR3 length is 16 residues. The germline V and J ends were trimmed by 2 bases and 0 bases, with 11 bases remaining between them. The CDR3 coding sequence is TGTGCCATCAGTGAGACAGGGCCCGGCTCTGGAAACACCATATATTTT. Encoded protein: CAISETGPGSGNTIYF.

J is TRBJ1-2 and V is TRBV19; 8 bases map to TRBD1. This CDR3 spans 15 amino acids. J lost 5 bases, V lost 6 bases, and 11 bases had no gene match. The germline gives CDR1 LNHDA, CDR2 SQIVND (reference sequence). The CDR3 nucleotides are TGTGCCAGTAGGGGTACCGGGACAGGAAGTTATGGCTACACCTTC. It encodes CASRGTGTGSYGYTF.